This TCR beta chain emerged from a study of blood T cells in healthy people across ages. Then a second PCR, running roughly 7 to 12 cycles, was carried out with a sample-barcoded 5' primer and a J-beta primer mix. Every cDNA was tagged by a template-switch adaptor with 12 random nucleotides. TCRdb fed the 5' RACE reads into MiXCR, producing one record per CDR3 protein. This table holds more than 550,000 distinct CDR3 sequences, about a fifth found once. Germline CDR1 is LGHDT and CDR2 is YNNKEL (reference sequence). This CDR3 contains 14 residues. Trimming removed 3 bases at V and 2 bases at J, with 11 bases between.

Sequenced material: blood. The TCR sequence derives from a man between 65 and 85 years old in good health. The chain employs TRBV3-1 and TRBJ2-7; tentatively, D is TRBD2 (6 bases). CDR3 protein: CASSHGTYTYEQYF. CDR3 in DNA: TGTGCCAGCAGCCACGGGACTTATACCTACGAGCAGTACTTC.